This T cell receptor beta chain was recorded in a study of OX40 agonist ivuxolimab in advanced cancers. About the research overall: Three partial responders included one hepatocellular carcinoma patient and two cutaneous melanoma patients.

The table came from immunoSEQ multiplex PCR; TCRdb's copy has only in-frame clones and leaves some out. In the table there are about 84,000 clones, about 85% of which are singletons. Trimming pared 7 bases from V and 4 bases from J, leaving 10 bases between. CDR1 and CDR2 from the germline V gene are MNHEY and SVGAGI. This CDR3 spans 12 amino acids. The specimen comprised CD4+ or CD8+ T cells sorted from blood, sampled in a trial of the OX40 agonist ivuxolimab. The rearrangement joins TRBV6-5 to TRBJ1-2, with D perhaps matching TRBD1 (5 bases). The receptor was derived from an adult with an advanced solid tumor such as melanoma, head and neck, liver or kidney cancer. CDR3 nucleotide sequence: TGTGCCAGCACCCAGGGCAGCTATGGCTACACCTTC. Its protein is CASTQGSYGYTF.